The TCR beta chain described here comes from a study of long-term antiretroviral therapy in people with HIV. Each contributor possessed a minimum of one pre-ART and a minimum of two post-ART PBMC samples. Each participant with HIV received care in the United States. Investigators performed immunoSEQ version v3.0 at survey level. Generated by immunoSEQ multiplex PCR, the TCRdb table keeps only in-frame clones and is missing some. This table holds 35,000 to 40,000 clones, 85% to 95% found once. The CDR3 covers 14 residues. Trimming pared 7 bases from V and 6 bases from J, leaving 16 bases between. Per the germline V gene, CDR1 is MNHNS and CDR2 is SASEGT.

This specimen was unsorted PBMCs, taken 4.1 years after starting antiretroviral therapy. The TCR sequence derives from a woman aged 50 to 60 with HIV. The chain employs TRBV6-1 and TRBJ1-5; no definite D call. This CDR3 reads CASTALSVGQPQHF. Written as DNA, the CDR3 is TGTGCCAGCACCGCCCTAAGCGTGGGTCAGCCCCAGCATTTT.